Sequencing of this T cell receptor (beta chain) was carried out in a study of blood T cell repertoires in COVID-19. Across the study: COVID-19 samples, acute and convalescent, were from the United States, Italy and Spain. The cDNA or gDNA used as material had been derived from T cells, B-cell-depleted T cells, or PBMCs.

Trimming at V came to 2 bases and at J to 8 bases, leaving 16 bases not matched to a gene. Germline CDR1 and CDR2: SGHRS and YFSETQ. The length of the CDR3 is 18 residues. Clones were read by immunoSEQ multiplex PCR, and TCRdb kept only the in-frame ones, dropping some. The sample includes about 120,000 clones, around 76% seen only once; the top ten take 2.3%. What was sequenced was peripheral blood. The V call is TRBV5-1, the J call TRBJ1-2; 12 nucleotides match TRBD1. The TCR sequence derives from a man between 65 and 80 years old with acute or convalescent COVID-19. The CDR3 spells CASSFPGQGAMAFRGYTF. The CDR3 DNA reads TGCGCCAGCAGCTTTCCGGGACAGGGGGCGATGGCCTTCCGAGGCTACACCTTC.